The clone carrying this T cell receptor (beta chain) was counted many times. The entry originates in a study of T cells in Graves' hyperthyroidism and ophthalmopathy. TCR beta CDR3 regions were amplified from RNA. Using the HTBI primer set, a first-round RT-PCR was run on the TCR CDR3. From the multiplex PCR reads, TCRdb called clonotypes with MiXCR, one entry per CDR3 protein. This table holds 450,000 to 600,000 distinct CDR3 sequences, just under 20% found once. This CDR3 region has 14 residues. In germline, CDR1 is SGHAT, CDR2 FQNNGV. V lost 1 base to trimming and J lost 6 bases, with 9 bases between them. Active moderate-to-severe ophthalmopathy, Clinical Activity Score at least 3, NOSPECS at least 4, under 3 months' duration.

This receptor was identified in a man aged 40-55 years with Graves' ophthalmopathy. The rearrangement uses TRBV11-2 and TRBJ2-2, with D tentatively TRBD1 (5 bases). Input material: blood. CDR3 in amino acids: CASSLGRGSGELFF. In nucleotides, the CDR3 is TGTGCCAGCAGCTTAGGAAGGGGTTCCGGGGAGCTGTTTTTT.